This TCR beta chain was sequenced for a study of response to subunit inactivated influenza vaccine. The table lists this clonotype with a few counts. What it binds is not known. Study conclusions and caveats: Each seasonal influenza vaccination recruits few new T cells, the authors suggested.

The CDR3 has 16 residues. The J segment lost 2 bases and the V segment lost 2 bases, leaving 9 bases of the junction unmatched. Germline loops: CDR1 SQVTM, CDR2 ANQGSEA. TCRdb used MiXCR to reprocess the RT-PCR reads, holding one entry per CDR3 protein. Of roughly 790,000 distinct CDR3 sequences listed, 21% are singletons. Sequenced here: PBMCs from blood, sampled 5 days after vaccination. The chain links TRBV29-1 to TRBJ2-3; TRBD2 matches at 8 bases. The clonotype originates from a man aged 50 to 59 who received an inactivated influenza vaccine. This CDR3 reads CSVETGGAPFTDTQYF. The CDR3 region has the DNA TGCAGCGTTGAAACCGGGGGGGCTCCGTTCACAGATACGCAGTATTTT.